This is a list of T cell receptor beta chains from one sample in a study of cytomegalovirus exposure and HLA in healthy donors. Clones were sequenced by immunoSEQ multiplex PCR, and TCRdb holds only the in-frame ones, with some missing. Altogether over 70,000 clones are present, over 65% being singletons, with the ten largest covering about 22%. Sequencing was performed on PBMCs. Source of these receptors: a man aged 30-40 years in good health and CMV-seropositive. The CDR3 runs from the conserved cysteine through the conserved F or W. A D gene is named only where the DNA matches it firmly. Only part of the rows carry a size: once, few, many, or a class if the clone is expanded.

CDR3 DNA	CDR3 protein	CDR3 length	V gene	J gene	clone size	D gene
TGTGCCAGCAGGGATCGAGCGGCGTACAATGAGCAGTTCTTC	CASRDRAAYNEQFF	14	TRBV2	TRBJ2-1	.	.
TGTGCCAGCAGTGAATTTCGGTCGGGGGAGCAGTACTTC	CASSEFRSGEQYF	13	TRBV6-1	TRBJ2-7	.	.
TGTGCCAGTAGTTCCGGGCAGCGGTCCGGGGAGCTGTTTTTT	CASSSGQRSGELFF	14	TRBV19	TRBJ2-2	few	.
TGTGCCAGCAGCTTAGAAGGGGCCGCCTATGGCTACACCTTC	CASSLEGAAYGYTF	14	TRBV11-2	TRBJ1-2	.	.
TGTGCCAGCAGCCCAGGGGGACGCAATCAGCCCCAGCATTTT	CASSPGGRNQPQHF	14	TRBV27	TRBJ1-5	.	TRBD1
TGCGCCAGCAGCCTGATCAGGGGATCCTACAATGAGCAGTTCTTC	CASSLIRGSYNEQFF	15	TRBV5-1	TRBJ2-1	.	.
TGTGCCACCGGGACAGGGTCGAACGAGCAGTACTTC	CATGTGSNEQYF	12	TRBV25-1	TRBJ2-7	.	TRBD1
TGTGCCAGCAGTTACCAAGGACAGGGGGAGGGCTACACCTTC	CASSYQGQGEGYTF	14	TRBV6-5	TRBJ1-2	.	TRBD1
TGTGCCAGCACCCAAGGACTAGCGTCCCCCTACAATGAGCAGTTCTTC	CASTQGLASPYNEQFF	16	TRBV5-4	TRBJ2-1	.	TRBD2
TGTGCCAGTAGTACAGGGACAGGGGCCGTGCGGGGCTACACCTTC	CASSTGTGAVRGYTF	15	TRBV19	TRBJ1-2	.	TRBD1
TGTGCCACCAGCAGAGATAGACTAGCGGGAGGGTACGAGCAGTACTTC	CATSRDRLAGGYEQYF	16	TRBV15	TRBJ2-7	.	TRBD2
TGCGCCAGCAGGGGGACTAGCGGGGGGGCCGGTGGCGGGGAGCTGTTTTTT	CASRGTSGGAGGGELFF	17	TRBV10-2	TRBJ2-2	once	TRBD2
TGTGCCAGTAGTGAATTACAGGGGGGAGGCACTGAAGCTTTCTTT	CASSELQGGGTEAFF	15	TRBV19	TRBJ1-1	.	TRBD1
TGTGCCAGCAGCTTGGTTCCAGGGGCCTACGAGCAGTACTTC	CASSLVPGAYEQYF	14	TRBV5-6	TRBJ2-7	.	.
TGTGCCAGCAGCTTGAGAGGCTACGAGCAGTACTTC	CASSLRGYEQYF	12	TRBV5-4	TRBJ2-7	.	.
TGTGCCAGCAGCAGGAATTCTGCTAGCTCCTACAATGAGCAGTTCTTC	CASSRNSASSYNEQFF	16	TRBV5-4	TRBJ2-1	.	.
TGTGCCAGCAGTTCCTTTAATGAGCAGTTCTTC	CASSSFNEQFF	11	TRBV6-5	TRBJ2-1	few	.
TGTGCCAGCAGCCCACTAGGGCGGGGAGTTAAAGCTTTCTTT	CASSPLGRGVKAFF	14	TRBV6-5	TRBJ1-1	few	.
TGTGCCAGCAGTTCACCGGGACAGGGGGCTTGGATGAACACTGAAGCTTTCTTT	CASSSPGQGAWMNTEAFF	18	TRBV28	TRBJ1-1	.	TRBD1
TGTGCCAGCAGTCGCCAGGGGGCCCATGAGCAGTTCTTC	CASSRQGAHEQFF	13	TRBV27	TRBJ2-1	.	TRBD1
TGTGCCACCAGCCTCAGAGGCCCGAGCTACGAGCAGTACTTC	CATSLRGPSYEQYF	14	TRBV15	TRBJ2-7	few	.
TGTGCCAGCAGGGAAAACAGGGGCAGCAATCAGCCCCAGCATTTT	CASRENRGSNQPQHF	15	TRBV6-5	TRBJ1-5	few	TRBD1
TGTGCCAGCAGCCTGGTTGGGACAGGGCCCTACGAGCAGTACTTC	CASSLVGTGPYEQYF	15	TRBV5-5	TRBJ2-7	.	TRBD1
TGTGCCTGGAGTGTATCCCACCAGGAAGTAGGACTGTTTTTT	CAWSVSHQEVGLFF	14	TRBV30	TRBJ1-4	.	.